The 12 T cell receptor beta chains given below trace back to one sample, sequenced in a study of T cells after posttransplantation cyclophosphamide. Assay: immunoSEQ multiplex PCR; the TCRdb copy retains only in-frame clones and omits some. The sample holds tens of thousands of clones, and no clone turns up only once. Sequencing used PBMCs. All receptors come from a woman aged 55-70 years in good health, CMV-negative, and a related stem cell transplant donor.

This clone was seen repeatedly, ten times or more. The rearrangement uses TRBV7-2 and TRBJ2-3, with D uncertain. CDR3 length equals 13 residues. Germline CDR1 SGHTA, CDR2 FQGNSA. The V gene lost 3 bases and the J gene lost 1 base, with 5 bases spanning the gap. The chain's CDR3 is CASSFIGTDTQYF. CDR3 DNA sequence: TGTGCCAGCAGCTTTATTGGCACAGATACGCAGTATTTT. Full variable domain (missing parts from reference TRBV7-2 and TRBJ2-3): GAGVSQSPSNKVTEKGKDVELRCDPISGHTALYWYRQSLGQGLEFLIYFQGNSAPDKSGLPSDRFSAERTGGSVSTLTIQRTQQEDSAVYLCASSFIGTDTQYFGPGTRLTVL.

This clone was counted at least ten times. V gene TRBV19 combines with J gene TRBJ2-1; the match to TRBD2 covers 16 bases. This CDR3 region has 19 residues. Germline V CDR1 and CDR2: LNHDA, SQIVND (reference sequence). J lost 2 bases, V lost 6 bases, and 10 bases had no gene match. DNA for the CDR3: TGTGCCAGTAGCCTAGTCGGGACTAGCGGGAGGGTAGCCTACAATGAGCAGTTCTTC. This gives the protein CASSLVGTSGRVAYNEQFF.

This clone was observed many times. This sequence joins TRBV7-8 and TRBJ2-1, with 9 nucleotides matching TRBD1. Germline CDR1 SGHVS, CDR2 FQNEAQ. The CDR3 is 15 residues long. Trimming at V came to 5 bases and at J to 7 bases, leaving 9 bases not matched to a gene. This CDR3 reads CASSLGTGRENEQFF. In DNA form, the CDR3 reads TGTGCCAGCAGCCTCGGGACAGGGAGAGAGAATGAGCAGTTCTTC.

Many counts were recorded for this clone. The V and J genes are TRBV12-3 or TRBV12-4 and TRBJ1-1; TRBD1 aligns across 8 bases. The CDR3 spans 15 residues. Germline trimming cut 6 bases from V and 5 bases from J; bases unmatched to any gene: 11. CDR3 sequence (DNA): TGTGCCAGCAGGGAGACAGGGGCGCAGAGGACTGAAGCTTTCTTT. It translates to CASRETGAQRTEAFF.

This clone was recorded many times. The genes are TRBV19 and TRBJ2-3; no definite D call. Trimming stripped 5 bases from V and 1 base from J, with 7 bases between. CDR3 size: 13 residues. The germline V gene encodes CDR1 LNHDA and CDR2 SQIVND (reference sequence). Here the CDR3 DNA reads TGTGCCAGTAGTCCGGCGGGCACAGATACGCAGTATTTT. It specifies CASSPAGTDTQYF.

This clone appeared many times. The chain carries TRBV7-8 and TRBJ2-1; D remains ambiguous. The CDR3 sequence is 14 residues long. Trimming removed 1 base at V and 9 bases at J, with 13 bases between. Germline lookup yields CDR1 SGHVS and CDR2 FQNEAQ. This CDR3 is CASSLGGSYGEQFF. DNA of the CDR3: TGTGCCAGCAGCTTAGGTGGTAGCTACGGTGAGCAGTTCTTC.

This clone was observed many times. V gene TRBV4-3 combines with J gene TRBJ2-6; a possible D gene is TRBD1 (5 bases). Trimming shortened V by 8 bases and J by 0 bases, and 11 bases separated the two germline ends. Germline CDR1 LGHNA, CDR2 YSLEER. This CDR3 is built from 15 residues. CDR3 in amino acids: CASLDRSSGANVLTF. The CDR3 DNA reads TGCGCCAGCCTAGACAGAAGCTCTGGGGCCAACGTCCTGACTTTC.

This clone was observed many times. This chain links TRBV30 with TRBJ2-6, with D unresolved. The germline V gene has CDR1 GTSNPN and CDR2 SVGIG (reference sequence). The CDR3 is 13 residues long. Trimming cost V 0 bases and J 3 bases, with 3 bases left between them. This CDR3 reads CAWSVGGANVLTF. Written as DNA, the CDR3 is TGTGCCTGGAGTGTAGGTGGGGCCAACGTCCTGACTTTC.

This clone was observed a few times. V usage is TRBV29-1 and J usage is TRBJ2-7; 7 nucleotides line up with TRBD1. Germline V gives CDR1 SQVTM, CDR2 ANQGSEA. CDR3 length: 12 residues. After removal of 4 bases from V and 12 bases from J, the junction contained 12 bases not matched to a gene. The CDR3 nucleotides read TGCAGCGTTGCCCAGGGGGACAAAGGCGGGTACTTC. It is translated as CSVAQGDKGGYF.

The table lists this clone with many counts. CDR3 residues: CASRRQGNTEAFF. In DNA, the CDR3 is TGTGCCAGTAGGCGACAGGGGAACACTGAAGCTTTCTTT. This sequence joins TRBV19 and TRBJ1-1; 7 positions match TRBD1. There are 13 residues in the CDR3. V shed 6 bases and J 1 base; nucleotides not matched to a gene: 2. CDR1 LNHDA and CDR2 SQIVND come from the germline V gene (reference sequence).

This clone has a handful of counts. This sequence joins TRBV2 and TRBJ2-2; a weak D match, TRBD2 (5 bases). The ends were cut back, 4 bases at V and 7 bases at J, with 22 bases in the middle. This CDR3 comprises 17 residues. The germline V gene has CDR1 SNHLY and CDR2 FYNNEI. This CDR3 is CASSVMAGPSSGGELFF. In nucleotides, the CDR3 is TGTGCCAGCAGTGTGATGGCGGGCCCTTCGAGTGGCGGGGAGCTGTTTTTT.

The chain joins TRBV30 to TRBJ1-6; D is perhaps TRBD1 (6 bases). V dropped 6 bases and J dropped 0 bases, with 12 bases sitting between them. CDR1 GTSNPN and CDR2 SVGIG come from the germline V gene (reference sequence). CDR3 size: 15 residues. For the CDR3, the DNA is TGTGCCTGCGACAGGACCAGCTCCTATAATTCACCCCTCCACTTT. Translation gives CACDRTSSYNSPLHF.